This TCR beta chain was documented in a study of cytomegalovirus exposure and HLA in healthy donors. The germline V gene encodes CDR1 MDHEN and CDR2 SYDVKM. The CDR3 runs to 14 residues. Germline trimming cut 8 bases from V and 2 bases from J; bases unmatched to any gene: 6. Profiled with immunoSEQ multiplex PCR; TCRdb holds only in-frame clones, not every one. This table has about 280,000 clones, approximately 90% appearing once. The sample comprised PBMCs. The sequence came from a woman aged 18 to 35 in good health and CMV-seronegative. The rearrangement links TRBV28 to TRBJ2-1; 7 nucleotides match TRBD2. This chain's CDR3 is CASLAGEAYNEQFF. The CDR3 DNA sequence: TGTGCCAGCCTGGCGGGAGAGGCCTACAATGAGCAGTTCTTC.